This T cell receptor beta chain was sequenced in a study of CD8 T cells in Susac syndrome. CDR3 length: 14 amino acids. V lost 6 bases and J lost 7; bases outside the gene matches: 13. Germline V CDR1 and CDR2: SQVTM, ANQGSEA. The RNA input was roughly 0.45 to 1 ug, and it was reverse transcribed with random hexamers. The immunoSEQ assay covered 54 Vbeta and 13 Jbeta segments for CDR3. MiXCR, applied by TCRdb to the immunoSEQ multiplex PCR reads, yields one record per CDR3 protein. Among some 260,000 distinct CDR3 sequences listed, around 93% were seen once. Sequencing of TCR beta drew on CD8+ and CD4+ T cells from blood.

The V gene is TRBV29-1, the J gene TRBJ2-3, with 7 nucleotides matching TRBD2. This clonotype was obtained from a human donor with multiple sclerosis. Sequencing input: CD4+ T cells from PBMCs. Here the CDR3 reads CSVDGLGGTYTQYF. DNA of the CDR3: TGCAGCGTCGATGGACTAGGAGGCACTTATACGCAGTATTTT.